This entry features one T cell receptor beta chain sequence. The data originate from a study of blood T cell repertoires in COVID-19. Generated by immunoSEQ multiplex PCR, the TCRdb table keeps only in-frame clones and is missing some. Of 250,000 to 300,000 clones listed, about 90% are singletons. Trimming cost V 7 bases and J 1 base; bases outside gene matches: 8. The germline gives CDR1 SQVTM, CDR2 ANQGSEA. The CDR3 length is 14 residues. Sequencing was performed on PBMCs or T cells enriched from blood (not recorded which). The chain joins TRBV29-1 to TRBJ1-1, with 8 bases lining up with TRBD1. The source of this sequence is a woman aged 55 to 70 who had recovered from COVID-19. CDR3 coding DNA: TGCAGCGCGGATTACGGGACAGGGAACACTGAAGCTTTCTTT. This codes for CSADYGTGNTEAFF.